The present TCR beta chain was sequenced within a study of T cell changes during pregnancy in multiple sclerosis. The germline CDR1 and CDR2 sequences are SGHVS and FNYEAQ. The ends lost 2 bases at V and 4 bases at J; junction bases unmatched: 3. The CDR3 runs to 15 residues. This clone was detected only once. Sequencing was performed with immunoSEQ multiplex PCR; in TCRdb, only in-frame clones are kept and a portion is missing. There are tens of thousands of clones in the sample; 90% to 95% occur only once, and around 1.4% lies in the top ten. The sequences come from peripheral blood, collected in the third trimester of pregnancy. The rearrangement links TRBV7-6 to TRBJ2-2, with 8 bases that match TRBD1. This clonotype was obtained from a female donor in good health, enrolled as a control in a pregnancy study. CDR3 in amino acids: CASSLLQGGTGELFF. In DNA, the CDR3 is TGTGCCAGCAGCTTACTACAGGGGGGCACCGGGGAGCTGTTTTTT.